Here is one T cell receptor beta chain with its context. Antigen unknown. This specimen belongs to a study of metastatic and nonmetastatic thyroid tumors. Study-wide context: Repertoires were compared across blood and tumor or nodule tissue from malignant and benign thyroid patients. General study results and limits: According to reports, the diversity of TCR beta was significantly higher in malignant thyroid tumors than in benign nodules, and this held in both blood and tumor samples.

Methods used by the authors: Between-group CDR3 differences, defined by clinicopathological status, yielded a distant-metastasis classifier for papillary thyroid cancer. TCRdb re-clonotyped the PCR reads via MiXCR. The V and J calls reflect TCRdb's pipeline rather than the authors' work. This table holds about 59,000 clones, about a sixth found once. From germline, CDR1 is MNHNS and CDR2 SASEGT. This CDR3 has 17 residues. Trimming removed 9 bases at V and 0 bases at J, with 21 bases between. Each patient went into thyroid surgery without having received any treatment. The source material was blood. The chain carries TRBV6-1 and TRBJ2-4; weak D call: TRBD2 (5 bases). The clonotype originates from a male donor with papillary thyroid cancer or a benign thyroid nodule (not recorded which). Some clones in this sample may be carry-over from other donors' samples. The CDR3 protein is CARPPGFGPLAKNIQYF. The CDR3 nucleotides read TGTGCCAGACCACCGGGGTTTGGGCCTTTAGCCAAAAACATTCAGTACTTC.